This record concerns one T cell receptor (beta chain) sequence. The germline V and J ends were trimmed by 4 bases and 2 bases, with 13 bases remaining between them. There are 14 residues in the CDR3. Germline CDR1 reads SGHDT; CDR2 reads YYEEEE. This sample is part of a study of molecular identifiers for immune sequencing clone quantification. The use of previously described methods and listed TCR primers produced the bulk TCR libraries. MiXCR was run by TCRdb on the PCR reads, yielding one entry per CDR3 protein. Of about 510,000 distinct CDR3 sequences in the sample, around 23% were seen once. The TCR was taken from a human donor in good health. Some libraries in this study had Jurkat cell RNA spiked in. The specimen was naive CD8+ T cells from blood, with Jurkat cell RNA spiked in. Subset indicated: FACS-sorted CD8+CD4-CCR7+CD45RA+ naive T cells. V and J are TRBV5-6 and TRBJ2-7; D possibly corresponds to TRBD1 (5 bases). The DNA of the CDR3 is TGTGCCAGCAGCGTGGGCCAGGGAACCTACGAGCAGTACTTC. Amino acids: CASSVGQGTYEQYF.